A single T cell receptor (beta chain) is shown here with its context. Original methodology: Amplifying reference gene primers gave estimates of nucleated cell counts. Sequencing used immunoSEQ multiplex PCR; TCRdb keeps in-frame clones, though not all of them. V and J calls and clone size follow that table, whereas D and trimming were derived from the DNA. The table lists 150,000 to 190,000 clones, about four fifths of them singletons. This sample was included in a study of blood T cell repertoires in COVID-19. Background on the study: Donors in the United States, Italy and Spain gave samples during acute or convalescent COVID-19. Sources were T cells, B-cell-depleted T cells, or PBMCs; the material itself was cDNA or gDNA.

V was shortened by 5 bases and J by 0 bases, with 3 bases between the two germline ends. Germline V lookup: CDR1 SGHAT, CDR2 FQNNGV. The CDR3 has 12 residues. The source of this sequence is a man aged 60-69 years with acute or convalescent COVID-19. The sample was peripheral blood. This chain connects TRBV11-2 to TRBJ2-3; no definite D call. This CDR3 reads CASSRSTDTQYF. In nucleotides, the CDR3 is TGTGCCAGCAGCCGGAGCACAGATACGCAGTATTTT. The complete variable domain, with remaining parts taken from reference TRBV11-2 and TRBJ2-3, reads EAGVAQSPRYKIIEKRQSVAFWCNPISGHATLYWYQQILGQGPKLLIQFQNNGVVDDSQLPKDRFSAERLKGVDSTLKIQPAKLEDSAVYLCASSRSTDTQYFGPGTRLTVL.